A single sample is the source of the 32 T cell receptor beta chains below, sequenced in a study of blood T cell repertoires in COVID-19. The protocol was immunoSEQ multiplex PCR, while the TCRdb copy is restricted to in-frame clones and leaves out a portion. The sample yields roughly 100,000 clones, roughly 90% seen once. The sequenced sample was peripheral blood. The source is a woman aged 55-70 years with acute or convalescent COVID-19.

The chain couples TRBV9 to TRBJ1-2; possible D gene TRBD1, 5 bases. Deletions cut 4 bases from V and 0 bases from J, with 13 bases between. Germline V gives CDR1 SGDLS, CDR2 YYNGEE. This CDR3 is 15 amino acids long. The DNA of the CDR3 is TGTGCCAGCAGCCGGGCTTTGGACACTAACTATGGCTACACCTTC. Translating gives CASSRALDTNYGYTF.

The sample holds one count of this clone. The DNA for the CDR3 is TGTGCCAGCAGCTTGTGGGAGCGGCGGGACTACAATGAGCAGTTCTTC. Translated, it gives CASSLWERRDYNEQFF. V gene TRBV5-8 combines with J gene TRBJ2-1, with D perhaps TRBD2 (6 bases). The germline CDR1 and CDR2 sequences are SGHTS and YDEGEE. The V gene lost 1 base and the J gene lost 3 bases, with 14 bases spanning the gap. CDR3 length equals 16 residues.

The V call is TRBV10-3, the J call TRBJ2-1, with D possibly being TRBD2 (5 bases). V was cut by 4 bases and J by 7 bases, with 8 bases left in between. Germline-derived CDR1 and CDR2 are ENHRY and SYGVKD. There are 12 residues in the CDR3. The CDR3 sequence is CAISGRENEQFF. The DNA for the CDR3 is TGTGCCATCAGTGGTAGGGAGAATGAGCAGTTCTTC.

The chain uses TRBV6-4 and TRBJ1-2; 8 positions agree with TRBD1. J lost 7 bases, V lost 6 bases, and 7 bases had no gene match. The CDR3 covers 13 residues. CDR1 is MRHNA and CDR2 is SNTAGT in the germline V gene. The CDR3 DNA sequence: TGTGCCAGCAGCCCGGACAGGGCAGGTGGCTACACCTTC. It is translated as CASSPDRAGGYTF.

The V and J genes are TRBV6-5 and TRBJ2-7; possible D gene TRBD1, 6 bases. Per germline, CDR1 MNHEY and CDR2 SVGAGI. This CDR3 has 15 residues. The V end lost 6 bases, the J end lost 1 base, and 16 bases lay between the germline ends. The CDR3 nucleotides are TGTGCCAGCAGCCCGGGACAATCATCGTCCTACGAGCAGTACTTC. Its protein is CASSPGQSSSYEQYF.

The rearrangement links TRBV6-5 to TRBJ2-7; 10 nucleotides match TRBD2. Germline-derived CDR1 and CDR2 are MNHEY and SVGAGI. V lost 8 bases to trimming and J lost 2 bases; unmatched junction nucleotides: 9. The length of the CDR3 is 15 residues. In DNA, the CDR3 is TGTGCCAGCGGAAGGACTAGCGGAGGGGCCTACGAGCAGTACTTC. Protein sequence: CASGRTSGGAYEQYF.

The J gene is TRBJ1-1, the V gene TRBV9; tentatively, D is TRBD1 (6 bases). The V and J ends lost 4 bases and 1 base respectively, with 8 bases between them. This CDR3 region has 13 residues. Germline-derived CDR1 and CDR2 are SGDLS and YYNGEE. Here the CDR3 DNA reads TGTGCCAGCAGCAAGGACAGGAACACTGAAGCTTTCTTT. As protein: CASSKDRNTEAFF.

The genes are TRBV27 and TRBJ2-1, with TRBD2 identical over 8 bases. The CDR3 has 14 residues. V lost 10 bases, J lost 10 bases, and 15 bases stayed unmatched. Germline assignment: CDR1 MNHEY and CDR2 SMNVEV (reference sequence). The CDR3 region is CATQPLSGTREQFF. CDR3 DNA sequence: TGTGCCACCCAACCCCTTAGCGGGACAAGGGAGCAGTTCTTC.

There are a few counts of this clone. The chain is built from TRBV9 and TRBJ1-1; 11 nucleotides line up with TRBD1. CDR1 and CDR2 from the germline V gene are SGDLS and YYNGEE. The CDR3 loop spans 19 amino acids. V lost 3 bases and J lost 6; bases outside the gene matches: 19. CDR3 in DNA: TGTGCCAGCAGCGCATTGTGGACAGGGGGCTTCGTAGGTAGGGCTGAAGCTTTCTTT. Residues: CASSALWTGGFVGRAEAFF. Looking up the rest from reference TRBV9 and TRBJ1-1 gives the full variable domain: DSGVTQTPKHLITATGQRVTLRCSPRSGDLSVYWYQQSLDQGLQFLIQYYNGEERAKGNILERFSAQQFPDLHSELNLSSLELGDSALYFCASSALWTGGFVGRAEAFFGQGTRLTVV.

The chain is built from TRBV5-1 and TRBJ1-6; 7 nucleotides match TRBD1. From germline, CDR1 is SGHRS and CDR2 YFSETQ. The CDR3 runs 13 residues. V shed 4 bases and J 9 bases; nucleotides not matched to a gene: 4. CDR3 amino acids: CASSPGTASPLHF. For the CDR3, the DNA is TGCGCCAGCAGCCCCGGGACAGCTTCACCCCTCCACTTT. Using reference TRBV5-1 and TRBJ1-6 for the parts outside the CDR3, the full variable domain is KAGVTQTPRYLIKTRGQQVTLSCSPISGHRSVSWYQQTPGQGLQFLFEYFSETQRNKGNFPGRFSGRQFSNSRSEMNVSTLELGDSALYLCASSPGTASPLHFGNGTRLTVT.

This clone showed up just once. This chain uses TRBV5-1 with TRBJ2-7; D possibly corresponds to TRBD1 (5 bases). The V gene's germline CDR1 is SGHRS and CDR2 YFSETQ. Trimming stripped 4 bases from V and 2 bases from J, with 13 bases between. CDR3 length: 14 residues. The CDR3 coding sequence is TGCGCCAGCAGCAGACAGAGTTGGACCTACGAGCAGTACTTC. Translation: CASSRQSWTYEQYF. Together with reference TRBV5-1 and TRBJ2-7, the CDR3 gives the full variable domain: KAGVTQTPRYLIKTRGQQVTLSCSPISGHRSVSWYQQTPGQGLQFLFEYFSETQRNKGNFPGRFSGRQFSNSRSEMNVSTLELGDSALYLCASSRQSWTYEQYFGPGTRLTVT.

The rearrangement links TRBV15 to TRBJ2-1, with 16 bases that match TRBD2. Germline CDR1 is LNHNV and CDR2 is YYDKDF (reference sequence). This CDR3 has 15 amino acids. V was clipped by 9 bases and J by 8 bases; unmatched bases: 7. In DNA, the CDR3 is TGTGCCACGGGACGGGGACTAGCGGGGGGGGATGAGCAGTTCTTC. Translating gives CATGRGLAGGDEQFF.

The V gene is TRBV6-4, the J gene TRBJ2-7, with TRBD2 matching 8 bases. Germline CDR1 MRHNA, CDR2 SNTAGT. Trimming cost V 5 bases and J 6 bases; bases outside gene matches: 15. The CDR3 is 16 amino acids. DNA for the CDR3: TGTGCCAGCAGTAGACCTGGAGAGCGGGAGAAAGGCGAGCAGTACTTC. Its translation is CASSRPGEREKGEQYF.

This clone has only one observation. The rearrangement uses TRBV2 and TRBJ1-5; D is undetermined. There are 15 residues in the CDR3. Trimming removed 7 bases from V and 4 bases from J, with 17 bases in between. In germline, CDR1 is SNHLY, CDR2 FYNNEI. The CDR3 sequence is CASMGVGGGNQPQHF. The CDR3 DNA reads TGTGCCAGCATGGGTGTGGGAGGTGGGAATCAGCCCCAGCATTTT.

The chain joins TRBV10-3 to TRBJ2-7; 7 nucleotides align to TRBD1. The germline V gene has CDR1 ENHRY and CDR2 SYGVKD. Germline trimming cut 3 bases from V and 1 base from J; bases unmatched to any gene: 6. This CDR3 has 15 amino acids. This CDR3 reads CAISDPRGQSYEQYF. CDR3 in DNA: TGTGCCATCAGTGACCCCAGGGGACAGTCCTACGAGCAGTACTTC.

CDR3 in DNA: TGTGCCAGCAGCGTCGGACTAGCGGGAGGGCCCAGCCCCTACGAGCAGTACTTC. Translated: CASSVGLAGGPSPYEQYF. The V and J genes are TRBV9 and TRBJ2-7; TRBD2 matches 15 bases. Germline V lookup: CDR1 SGDLS, CDR2 YYNGEE. The CDR3 totals 18 residues. V lost 2 bases, J lost 2 bases, and 8 bases stayed unmatched.

The chain couples TRBV7-9 to TRBJ1-5; D is unclear. The ends were cut back, 1 base at V and 4 bases at J, with 5 bases in the middle. The CDR3 runs 13 residues. The germline V gene encodes CDR1 SEHNR and CDR2 FQNEAQ (reference sequence). The CDR3 DNA is TGTGCCAGCAGCTTAGACGGGAATCAGCCCCAGCATTTT. It is translated as CASSLDGNQPQHF.

This clone appeared once. The CDR3 region is CASSVTRNTGELFF. The CDR3 DNA reads as TGTGCCAGCAGCGTAACTAGAAACACCGGGGAGCTGTTTTTT. The chain employs TRBV7-9 and TRBJ2-2; TRBD2 might be the D (5 bases). There are 14 residues in the CDR3. Trimming took 5 bases from V and 2 from J, leaving 9 bases between them. The germline CDR1 and CDR2 sequences are SEHNR and FQNEAQ (reference sequence).

The rearrangement links TRBV10-3 to TRBJ2-1, with a weak D call TRBD1 (6 bases). V shed 4 bases and J shed 6 bases, with 16 bases lying between them. The CDR3 has 15 residues. Germline lookup yields CDR1 ENHRY and CDR2 SYGVKD. As DNA, the CDR3 is TGTGCCATCAGTGGAGGTGGGGGCGCCCTCAATGAGCAGTTCTTC. Translating it yields CAISGGGGALNEQFF.

The chain is built from TRBV29-1 and TRBJ2-3, with 8 bases that match TRBD2. Losses at the gene ends were 4 bases for V and 1 base for J; bases not matched to a gene: 7. CDR3 size: 15 residues. From germline, CDR1 is SQVTM and CDR2 ANQGSEA. The CDR3 here is CSVGPHGGGTDTQYF. The DNA for the CDR3 is TGCAGCGTTGGGCCACACGGGGGGGGCACAGATACGCAGTATTTT.

V usage is TRBV4-1 and J usage is TRBJ2-1, with D perhaps matching TRBD2 (6 bases). Trimming left V 0 bases short and J 7 bases short, with 10 bases between. The germline CDR1 and CDR2 sequences are MGHRA and YSYEKL. The CDR3 has 14 amino acids. CDR3: CASSQDTGGNEQFF. DNA for the CDR3: TGCGCCAGCAGCCAAGATACAGGAGGGAATGAGCAGTTCTTC.

The chain joins TRBV6-1 to TRBJ1-1; 8 positions agree with TRBD1. The junction had 7 bases not matched to a gene; V was cut back by 5 bases and J by 5 bases. From germline, CDR1 is MNHNS and CDR2 SASEGT. This CDR3 spans 14 amino acids. The CDR3 loop is CASSSEQGGTEAFF. DNA of the CDR3: TGTGCCAGCAGTTCAGAACAGGGGGGGACTGAAGCTTTCTTT.

The CDR3 spells CASSEGLARQFF. The CDR3 DNA follows: TGTGCCAGCAGTGAAGGGCTAGCGAGGCAGTTCTTC. The chain joins TRBV6-1 to TRBJ2-1; tentatively, D is TRBD2 (6 bases). Trimming removed 1 base from V and 12 bases from J, with 10 bases in between. CDR3 length: 12 amino acids. CDR1 is MNHNS and CDR2 is SASEGT in the germline V gene.

V gene TRBV4-1 combines with J gene TRBJ2-5, with 7 positions matching TRBD2. V gave up 1 base and J gave up 2 bases; unmatched junction bases: 4. The CDR3 has 15 residues. Germline CDR1 is MGHRA and CDR2 is YSYEKL. The CDR3 DNA reads as TGCGCCAGCAGCCAAGGGCCAGCGGGACAAGAGACCCAGTACTTC. This encodes CASSQGPAGQETQYF.

The V and J genes are TRBV5-8 and TRBJ2-7; D might be TRBD2 (6 bases). Trimming shortened V by 4 bases and J by 3 bases, and 11 bases separated the two germline ends. Germline loops: CDR1 SGHTS, CDR2 YDEGEE. The CDR3 spans 13 residues. CDR3: CASSTGLHYEQYF. CDR3 sequence (DNA): TGTGCCAGCAGCACGGGACTTCACTACGAGCAGTACTTC.

The rearrangement joins TRBV5-5 to TRBJ1-2; 7 nucleotides match TRBD1. The CDR3 has 13 amino acids. V lost 0 bases, J lost 8 bases, and 4 bases stayed unmatched. Germline V gene lookup returns CDR1 SGHKS and CDR2 YYEKEE (reference sequence). CDR3 DNA sequence: TGTGCCAGCAGCTTGGAGGGACAGTGGGGCTACACCTTC. Translating it yields CASSLEGQWGYTF.

The chain employs TRBV6-6 and TRBJ2-7, with D possibly being TRBD2 (5 bases). V was shortened by 0 bases and J by 0 bases, with 12 bases between the two germline ends. This CDR3 is 16 amino acids long. Germline values: CDR1 MNHNY, CDR2 SVGAGI (reference sequence). CDR3 sequence: CASSYSPSTSSYEQYV. CDR3 coding DNA: TGTGCCAGCAGTTACTCCCCTAGCACAAGCTCCTACGAGCAGTACGTC.

This rearrangement joins TRBV3-1 (or the pseudogene TRBV3-2) to TRBJ2-7; 16 bases match TRBD2. The CDR3 spans 16 residues. Germline-derived CDR1 and CDR2 are LGHDT and YNNKEL (reference sequence). The J segment lost 3 bases and the V segment lost 3 bases, leaving 2 bases of the junction unmatched. CDR3 amino acids: CASSQGLAGGRYEQYF. Written as DNA, the CDR3 is TGTGCCAGCAGCCAGGGACTAGCGGGAGGGCGCTACGAGCAGTACTTC.

The V call is TRBV6-5, the J call TRBJ1-5, with 10 positions matching TRBD1. The V gene's germline CDR1 is MNHEY and CDR2 SVGAGI. After removal of 7 bases from V and 6 bases from J, the junction contained 9 bases not matched to a gene. There are 15 residues in the CDR3. CDR3 sequence: CASNQRQGAFQPQHF. In nucleotides, the CDR3 is TGTGCCAGCAACCAACGACAGGGGGCCTTTCAGCCCCAGCATTTT.

The genes are TRBV5-1 and TRBJ2-3, with 8 bases that match TRBD1. The CDR3 sequence is 14 residues long. Per germline, CDR1 SGHRS and CDR2 YFSETQ. V lost 4 bases, J lost 2 bases, and 3 bases stayed unmatched. This chain's CDR3 is CASSPDRVTDTQYF. In DNA, the CDR3 is TGCGCCAGCAGCCCGGACAGGGTCACAGATACGCAGTATTTT.

The sample holds a few counts of this clone. The genes are TRBV10-2 and TRBJ1-6; 10 bases are shared with TRBD1. The ends lost 5 bases at V and 7 bases at J; junction bases unmatched: 2. The CDR3 length is 14 residues. The V gene's germline CDR1 is WSHSY and CDR2 SAAADI. The CDR3 sequence: CASSPGQGNSPLHF. The CDR3 nucleotides are TGCGCCAGCAGTCCGGGACAGGGGAATTCACCCCTCCACTTT.

The chain links TRBV19 to TRBJ2-1; TRBD2 matches 14 bases. The J segment lost 0 bases and the V segment lost 3 bases, leaving 4 bases of the junction unmatched. Germline CDR1 reads LNHDA; CDR2 reads SQIVND (reference sequence). The CDR3 contains 18 residues. The CDR3 DNA follows: TGTGCCAGTAGTATTAGACTAGCGGGAGGGGGCTCCTACAATGAGCAGTTCTTC. Translation: CASSIRLAGGGSYNEQFF.